One and the same sample provided the 11 T cell receptor beta chains below, sequenced in a study of shared clonotypes between healthy human individuals (dated by TCRdb to between 2020 and 2021). Library method: the immunoSEQ multiplex PCR assay. Not all clones reach the TCRdb copy of this immuneACCESS table, which keeps in-frame sequences only. Checked studies attribute under half of the gap to unresolved V genes and leave the rest unexplained. This sample gives around 2.5 million clones in total; roughly 93% of them show up just once. More than 0.35% of the sample rests with the top ten. The sequenced sample was naive CD4+ T cells from PBMCs. The sample's cell subset or site, from its label and the paper: CD45RA+ positively selected. The origin of the receptors is a man younger than 30 in good health. Some clones in this sample may be carry-over from other donors' samples.

The chain joins TRBV11-2 to TRBJ2-7; possibly TRBD2 for D (6 bases). Germline V CDR1 and CDR2: SGHAT, FQNNGV. The CDR3 extends over 15 amino acids. Trimming took off 4 bases at V and 3 bases at J, with 16 bases between the two ends. The CDR3 sequence is CASSSAGTVNYEQYF. As DNA, the CDR3 is TGTGCCAGCAGCTCGGCCGGGACTGTGAACTACGAGCAGTACTTC.

The chain combines TRBV11-2 with TRBJ2-7, with 10 bases that match TRBD2. This CDR3 contains 15 residues. Unmatched junction bases numbered 4, after V lost 3 bases and J lost 2 bases. CDR1 and CDR2 from the germline V gene are SGHAT and FQNNGV. In DNA, the CDR3 is TGTGCCAGCAGCTTTACCGGGACTAGCGCCTACGAGCAGTACTTC. It specifies CASSFTGTSAYEQYF.

This rearrangement joins TRBV5-8 to TRBJ2-3; D might be TRBD2 (6 bases). Germline V gene lookup returns CDR1 SGHTS and CDR2 YDEGEE. Trimming stripped 0 bases from V and 0 bases from J, with 11 bases between. The CDR3 extends over 16 amino acids. CDR3 DNA: TGTGCCAGCAGCTTGGGGGTAGGGACTAGCACAGATACGCAGTATTTT. Protein: CASSLGVGTSTDTQYF.

Regarding this clone: This same CDR3 is encoded by further DNA sequences in the sample. V is TRBV6-1 and J is TRBJ2-5; TRBD2 matches 14 bases. Unmatched junction bases numbered 3, after V lost 1 base and J lost 5 bases. CDR3 length: 16 amino acids. CDR1 and CDR2 from the germline V gene are MNHNS and SASEGT. The CDR3 loop reads CASSEGLAGGGETQYF. The DNA for the CDR3 is TGTGCCAGCAGTGAAGGACTAGCGGGAGGGGGGGAGACCCAGTACTTC.

V is TRBV21-1 and J is TRBJ2-3. TRBV21-1 is a pseudogene. This CDR3 contains 14 residues. The CDR3 sequence: CASIQGGSTDTQYF. The CDR3 nucleotides are TGTGCCAGCATCCAAGGGGGGAGCACAGATACGCAGTATTTT.

This clone was picked up one time. The chain uses TRBV2 and TRBJ2-1; 10 nucleotides align to TRBD2. Per the germline V gene, CDR1 is SNHLY and CDR2 is FYNNEI. V was clipped by 9 bases and J by 10 bases; unmatched bases: 12. The CDR3 is 14 residues long. CDR3 nucleotides: TGTGCCAGGGAAAGGACTAGCGGACCGAAGGAGCAGTTCTTC. It yields the protein CARERTSGPKEQFF.

This sequence joins TRBV5-1 and TRBJ2-7, with D maybe TRBD2 (6 bases). V lost 3 bases, J lost 0 bases, and 16 bases lay in between. There are 16 residues in the CDR3. The germline CDR1 and CDR2 sequences are SGHRS and YFSETQ. The CDR3: CASSYRGTPSSYEQYF. CDR3 DNA: TGCGCCAGCAGCTACCGCGGGACTCCGAGCTCCTACGAGCAGTACTTC.

J is TRBJ2-3 and V is TRBV5-1; D unclear. The germline gives CDR1 SGHRS, CDR2 YFSETQ. This CDR3 region has 14 residues. Trimming shortened V by 4 bases and J by 3 bases, and 12 bases separated the two germline ends. Here the CDR3 reads CASSRLGHTDTQYF. CDR3 nucleotides: TGCGCCAGCAGCCGACTCGGGCATACAGATACGCAGTATTTT.

The chain carries TRBV6-5 and TRBJ2-5; TRBD1 aligns across 11 bases. The J call is in doubt because the DNA end fits TRBJ2-7 better. Germline assignment: CDR1 MNHEY and CDR2 SVGAGI. The CDR3 is made up of 14 amino acids. This CDR3 reads CASSGTGGNYEQYF. CDR3 DNA sequence: TGTGCCAGCAGTGGGACAGGGGGGAACTACGAGCAGTACTTC.

The gene calls are TRBV7-2 and TRBJ1-1; D not resolved. Germline CDR1 and CDR2: SGHTA and FQGNSA. Trimming left V 5 bases short and J 4 bases short, with 11 bases between. This CDR3 region has 13 residues. DNA of the CDR3: TGTGCCAGCAGCCCCCGTTTGCCCACTGAAGCTTTCTTT. It is translated as CASSPRLPTEAFF.

The CDR3 reads CASSLDFLAGGSQYF. The CDR3 region has the DNA TGTGCCAGCAGCTTAGATTTCCTAGCGGGAGGTTCCCAGTACTTC. V usage is TRBV11-2 and J usage is TRBJ2-5, with 11 bases matching TRBD2. The CDR3 extends over 15 amino acids. Germline V lookup: CDR1 SGHAT, CDR2 FQNNGV. J gave up 9 bases and V 0 bases, and 6 bases lay outside the gene matches. Looking up the rest from reference TRBV11-2 and TRBJ2-5 gives the full variable domain: EAGVAQSPRYKIIEKRQSVAFWCNPISGHATLYWYQQILGQGPKLLIQFQNNGVVDDSQLPKDRFSAERLKGVDSTLKIQPAKLEDSAVYLCASSLDFLAGGSQYFGPGTRLLVL.